This TCR beta chain emerged from a study of shared clonotypes between healthy human individuals. The table came from immunoSEQ multiplex PCR; TCRdb's copy has only in-frame clones and leaves some out. The table lists over a million clones, about 75% of them singletons, with around 1.5% in the top ten. The CDR3 contains 15 residues. Trimming cost V 3 bases and J 5 bases; bases outside gene matches: 8. CDR1 is KGHSH, CDR2 LQKENI, per germline. Sample: memory CD4+ T cells sorted from blood. The subset is: CD45RA-negative fraction. The source is a man younger than 30 in good health. The J gene is TRBJ1-2, the V gene TRBV18, with 8 bases lining up with TRBD1. CDR3 region: CASSPGGQDFYGYTF. Written as DNA, the CDR3 is TGTGCCAGCTCACCCGGGGGACAGGACTTTTATGGCTACACCTTC. Drawing the rest from reference TRBV18 and TRBJ1-2, the complete variable domain is NAGVMQNPRHLVRRRGQEARLRCSPMKGHSHVYWYRQLPEEGLKFMVYLQKENIIDESGMPKERFSAEFPKEGPSILRIQQVVRGDSAAYFCASSPGGQDFYGYTFGSGTRLTVV.